This T cell receptor beta chain was recorded in a study of cytomegalovirus exposure and HLA in healthy donors. Study-wide points: The authors excluded some V segments, including TRBV6-2 and TRBV6-3, as indistinguishable. Being productive about 90% or about 30% of the time was typical of most TCR beta V segments in an earlier analysis. The study designated about 180 TCR beta chains cytomegalovirus-associated. Analyzed later, most CMV-associated TCR beta chains appeared HLA-restricted.

Germline-derived CDR1 and CDR2 are LNHDA and SQIVND (reference sequence). The V end lost 10 bases, the J end lost 4 bases, and 16 bases lay between the germline ends. The CDR3 is 13 residues long. Amplification used 60 Vbeta primers and 13 Jbeta primers. Here immunoSEQ multiplex PCR was the method, and the copy in TCRdb shows in-frame clones only, minus some. The table shows 150,000 or so clones, with 80% to 90% occurring only once. With regard to this clone: Its antigen remains unidentified.

What was sequenced was PBMCs. This receptor was obtained from a man younger than 35 in good health and CMV-seropositive. The chain joins TRBV19 to TRBJ1-2; perhaps TRBD1 as D (6 bases). CDR3 in amino acids: CATYTRQAYGYTF. CDR3 in DNA: TGTGCCACCTATACCCGACAGGCCTATGGCTACACCTTC.